This T cell receptor beta chain originates from a study of response to subunit inactivated influenza vaccine. Notes on the study in general: Few new T cells, the authors suggested, are recruited by each seasonal influenza vaccination.

TCRdb analysed the RT-PCR reads with MiXCR anew, one entry per CDR3 protein. The data contain 530,000 or so distinct CDR3 sequences, 12% to 15% of them seen just once; the ten biggest clones take up around 10%. Many counts were recorded for this clonotype. Its antigen remains unidentified. This receptor was obtained from a man aged 45-60 years who received an inactivated influenza vaccine. The source material was PBMCs from blood, sampled less than 13 days after vaccination.

The CDR3 coding sequence is TGCGCCAGCAGTTTCGCGGGACAGAACACAGATACGCAGTATTTT. Translating it yields CASSFAGQNTDTQYF. V gene TRBV4-3 combines with J gene TRBJ2-3, with D maybe TRBD1 (7 bases). Trimming stripped 6 bases from V and 2 bases from J, with 15 bases between. Germline lookup yields CDR1 LGHNA and CDR2 YSLEER. The CDR3 contains 15 residues.